This T cell receptor (beta chain) is from a study of blood T cell repertoires in COVID-19. Concerning this clone itself: The sample holds other DNA sequences that translate to the same CDR3.

Here immunoSEQ multiplex PCR was the method, and the copy in TCRdb shows in-frame clones only, minus some. The sample includes about 300,000 clones, around nine tenths of them seen just once. Trimming stripped 5 bases from V and 4 bases from J, with 7 bases between. The V gene's germline CDR1 is SGHRS and CDR2 YFSETQ. The CDR3 contains 11 residues. Sample: PBMCs or T cells enriched from blood (not recorded which). The V call is TRBV5-1, the J call TRBJ2-7; D remains ambiguous. The sequence was collected from a woman aged 35 to 49 who had recovered from COVID-19. The CDR3 region has the DNA TGCGCCAGCAGTTCCAGTTACGAGCAGTACTTC. Its translation is CASSSSYEQYF.